This T cell receptor beta chain was captured by sequencing in a study of blood T cells in healthy people across ages. The second PCR ran roughly 6 to 11 cycles with a sample-barcoded 5' primer and J-beta primers. TCRdb analysed the 5' RACE reads with MiXCR anew, one entry per CDR3 protein. Here the sample spans around 990,000 distinct CDR3 sequences, 35% to 40% being singletons. Collection of 8.5 to 10 milliliters of peripheral blood was performed for each donor. The CDR3 runs 12 residues. Per germline, CDR1 LGHNA and CDR2 YNFKEQ. V was pared by 2 bases and J by 6 bases, with 6 bases between. This clonotype has just a few counts.

The sequencing input was blood. V usage is TRBV4-2 and J usage is TRBJ2-3; no reliable D call. This sequence originates from a man in his late teens or twenties in good health. The CDR3 nucleotides read TGTGCCAGCAGCCAATCCTCGGATACGCAGTATTTT. This sequence encodes CASSQSSDTQYF.